Below are 10 T cell receptor beta chains sequenced from a single sample in a study of glioma-infiltrating T cells. The iRepertoire nested amplicon-rescue multiplex PCR amplified TCR alpha and beta CDR3s from RNA. Using its own MiXCR run on the multiplex PCR reads, TCRdb lists one record per CDR3 protein. The table shows under 200,000 distinct CDR3 sequences, with under 55% occurring only once. The source material was glioma tissue, nonneoplastic brain tissue, or PBMCs (not recorded which). Every receptor here comes from a human donor with low-grade glioma or glioblastoma, undergoing nonglioma brain surgery, or in good health (not recorded which).

As to this clonotype: One junction end does not reproduce the germline sequence, and a read error may be involved. This chain uses TRBV27 with TRBJ2-7; D might be TRBD1 or TRBD2, each matching 5 bases. The CDR3 totals 16 residues. Germline V gene sequence: CDR1 MNHEY, CDR2 SMNVEV (reference sequence). CDR3 DNA sequence: TGTGCCAGCAGTTACGGGACGGCAGGGAGACCCTACGAGAAGTACTTC. Amino acid sequence: CASSYGTAGRPYEKYF.

This clonotype was recorded many times. The chain employs TRBV28 and TRBJ1-6, with unresolved D. From germline, CDR1 is MDHEN and CDR2 SYDVKM. V lost 3 bases, J lost 9 bases, and 18 bases lay in between. This CDR3 contains 16 residues. The DNA of the CDR3 is TGTGCCAGCAGTTTTCGCCCAAAAAATGAGGGTTCACCCCTCCACTTT. It is translated as CASSFRPKNEGSPLHF. The full variable domain, its missing parts supplied by reference TRBV28 and TRBJ1-6, is DVKVTQSSRYLVKRTGEKVFLECVQDMDHENMFWYRQDPGLGLRLIYFSYDVKMKEKGDIPEGYSVSREKKERFSLILESASTNQTSMYLCASSFRPKNEGSPLHFGNGTRLTVT.

This clonotype was recorded many times. The chain carries TRBV3-1 and TRBJ2-1; 7 bases line up with TRBD2. This CDR3 region has 14 residues. V lost 4 bases and J lost 9; bases outside the gene matches: 9. Germline loops: CDR1 LGHDT, CDR2 YNNKEL (reference sequence). The CDR3 is CASSRGGGGGEQFF. The CDR3 nucleotides are TGTGCCAGCAGCCGTGGGGGAGGCGGGGGTGAGCAGTTCTTC.

This clonotype was observed many times. V and J are TRBV6-1 and TRBJ2-5; tentatively, D is TRBD2 (5 bases). Per the germline V gene, CDR1 is MNHNS and CDR2 is SASEGT. Trimming pared 3 bases from V and 2 bases from J, leaving 25 bases between. This CDR3 comprises 19 residues. CDR3 region: CASSDLGPEGLPRQETQYF. CDR3 sequence (DNA): TGTGCCAGCAGTGACCTTGGTCCCGAGGGATTACCCAGACAAGAGACCCAGTACTTC.

V gene TRBV28 combines with J gene TRBJ1-2; tentatively, D is TRBD1 (5 bases). The CDR3 has 15 amino acids. V lost 4 bases to trimming and J lost 7 bases, with 19 bases between them. The V gene's germline CDR1 is MDHEN and CDR2 SYDVKM. CDR3 loop: CASSCGLQVAFGYTF. The CDR3 region has the DNA TGTGCCAGCAGTTGTGGCCTACAGGTGGCGTTTGGCTACACCTTC.

V is TRBV28 and J is TRBJ2-2; no clear D gene. The CDR3 runs 13 residues. Trimming stripped 2 bases from V and 6 bases from J, with 7 bases between. CDR1 and CDR2 (germline): MDHEN, SYDVKM. The CDR3 protein is CASSLSRAGELFF. The CDR3 region has the DNA TGTGCCAGCAGTTTAAGTAGAGCCGGGGAGCTGTTTTTT.

Details on this clonotype: Its ends do not fully match the called genes, so a read error is possible. CDR3 amino acids: CDSSLGPASSSYNEQFF. In DNA, the CDR3 is TGTGACAGCAGTTTAGGGCCAGCGTCCAGCTCCTACAATGAGCAGTTCTTC. This chain links TRBV12-3 or TRBV12-4 with TRBJ2-1; D remains ambiguous. The CDR3 has 17 amino acids.

This clonotype is medium-sized within its sample. The chain uses TRBV28 and TRBJ1-2; unclear D gene. The CDR3 runs to 13 residues. Germline V gene lookup returns CDR1 MDHEN and CDR2 SYDVKM. Trimming stripped 3 bases from V and 8 bases from J, with 13 bases between. The CDR3 DNA is TGTGCCAGCAGTTTTTCTTGGGGTTACGGCTACACCTTC. Translating it yields CASSFSWGYGYTF.

The sample holds many counts of this clonotype. The chain couples TRBV28 to TRBJ1-5; a weak D match, TRBD1 (5 bases). The germline gives CDR1 MDHEN, CDR2 SYDVKM. The CDR3 runs 14 residues. Trimming stripped 6 bases from V and 3 bases from J, with 12 bases between. For the CDR3, the DNA is TGTGCCAGCAGCTCGGGGGGGGTCAATCAGCCCCAGCATTTT. Translated, it gives CASSSGGVNQPQHF.

The CDR3 nucleotides are TGTGCCACGGGGCTAGCGGGAGGAAGGGGTGAGCAGTTCTTC. This encodes CATGLAGGRGEQFF. The V gene is TRBV19, the J gene TRBJ2-1; TRBD2 matches 11 bases. The trim removed 10 bases at V and 9 bases at J, leaving 11 bases unmatched. This CDR3 has 14 amino acids. The germline V gene encodes CDR1 LNHDA and CDR2 SQIVND (reference sequence).